The clone carrying this T cell receptor beta chain has at least ten counts. Its antigen is unknown. V lost 1 base to trimming and J lost 0 bases, with 10 bases between them. The CDR3 runs to 16 residues. CDR1 DFQATT and CDR2 SNEGSKA come from the germline V gene (reference sequence). Clinical symptoms, serum thyroxine and TRAb, thyroid ultrasound and orbital computed tomography were used for the diagnoses. RNA transcripts yielded amplified TCR beta CDR3 regions. Carried out on the TCR CDR3, a first-round RT-PCR used the HTBI primer set. Each CDR3 protein gets one entry after TCRdb re-called the multiplex PCR reads with MiXCR. The table has approximately 400,000 distinct CDR3 sequences, 13% seen once; the top ten hold around 20%. These data originate in a study of T cells in Graves' hyperthyroidism and ophthalmopathy. Study outcomes and limitations: Blood shared most expanded thyroid clonotypes above 0.001.

The receptor was derived from a young man with Graves' hyperthyroidism that later progressed to Graves' ophthalmopathy. The chain combines TRBV20-1 with TRBJ1-6; D is possibly TRBD1 (5 bases). Sequenced: blood. The CDR3 DNA follows: TGCAGTGCTAGAGGCGGGGGAAGCTCCTATAATTCACCCCTCCACTTT. This gives the protein CSARGGGSSYNSPLHF.